The present T cell receptor (beta chain) was sequenced within a study of blood T cell repertoires in COVID-19. Participants were aged about 18 to 90 years, lived in around 22 US areas, and enrolled virtually. The CDR3 contains 16 residues. V shed 1 base, J shed 0 bases, and the junction held 2 bases outside the gene matches. Germline CDR1 reads LGHDT; CDR2 reads YNNKEL (reference sequence). TCRdb's copy holds only in-frame clones and misses some; the assay was immunoSEQ multiplex PCR. The profile shows about 330,000 clones, approximately 84% of them singletons. The receptor's source is a woman aged 18-29 years who had recovered from COVID-19. Material: PBMCs or T cells enriched from blood (not recorded which). The gene calls are TRBV3-1 (or the pseudogene TRBV3-2) and TRBJ1-5; 8 nucleotides line up with TRBD1. CDR3 loop: CASSQGTGFSNQPQHF. Written as DNA, the CDR3 is TGTGCCAGCAGCCAAGGGACAGGGTTTAGCAATCAGCCCCAGCATTTT.